Sequencing of this T cell receptor (beta chain) was carried out in a study of T cells in Graves' hyperthyroidism and ophthalmopathy (dated by TCRdb to between 2019 and 2020). With respect to the entire study: Peripheral blood samples were taken at the time of initial diagnosis, prior to any treatment. To identify TCR V-J signatures that set the groups apart, the researchers used a discovery cohort of more than 95 patients, made up of around 42 with Graves' ophthalmopathy and about 60 with stable Graves' hyperthyroidism. Prospective prediction of ophthalmopathy was tested in an independent validation cohort consisting of about 19 hyperthyroidism patients and some 17 patients who later progressed to ophthalmopathy. The approximately 97 discovery patients were randomly divided into training and test sets at a 7:3 ratio. The study also compared thyroid tissue and blood T-cell repertoires from roughly six Graves' hyperthyroidism patients. After blood sampling, hyperthyroidism patients were treated with methimazole at a starting dose of 30 mg daily, and ophthalmopathy patients were treated with high-dose intravenous methylprednisolone. The paper reports TCR Vbeta CDR3 sequencing of roughly 140 peripheral blood samples: 43 ophthalmopathy, approximately 74 hyperthyroidism and around 17 progressor patients. General conclusions and limits of the study: In validation, progression to ophthalmopathy was predicted by the model with more than 65% sensitivity and around 75% specificity, a median of roughly 6 months before onset. Sample size was not statistically predetermined, and investigators were not blinded to group allocation. Blood samples also contained most of the expanded thyroid clonotypes (frequency above 0.001), which suggests that blood repertoires may reflect thyroid immune responses. Ophthalmopathy was separated from stable hyperthyroidism by a 13 V-J signature model, with roughly 88% sensitivity and 81% to 83% specificity obtained in cross-validation and 80%/75% obtained in testing.

A patient counted as having stable Graves' hyperthyroidism if no progression to ophthalmopathy occurred over 18 months of follow-up. Hyperthyroidism patients were newly diagnosed, with disease duration under 2 months, and aged 18 to 65 years. Patients with uncontrolled infections, other autoimmune diseases, pregnancy or lactation were excluded. Diagnoses were based on clinical symptoms, serum thyroxine and TRAb, thyroid ultrasound and orbital computed tomography. PBMCs were isolated from about 10 ml of fresh peripheral blood by Ficoll-Paque density gradient centrifugation. Trizol reagent was used to extract total RNA, and RNA quality was then checked on an Agilent 2100 Bioanalyzer. TCR beta CDR3 regions were amplified from RNA transcripts. The first round of RT-PCR for the TCR CDR3 was performed with the HTBI primer set and the Qiagen OneStep RT-PCR kit. A second multiplex PCR round built the libraries, followed by size selection and purification. Paired-end sequencing of the libraries was performed with 100 bp reads on an Illumina HiSeq2000. From the authors' description of their analysis: SOAPnuke was used to process the raw data, removing reads that contained adapters or uncalled bases, had a mean Phred below 15, or lacked an exact match to the constant primer or identifier. COPE v1.2.5 was used to merge high-quality paired reads, and clonotypes were defined as unique nucleotide sequences. Clonotypes were aligned to IMGT TRBV, TRBD and TRBJ reference segments using MiTCR v1.1. The analysis was restricted to V-J combinations with a frequency above 0.0001, which together covered 99% to 99.2% of the repertoires. The TCS score was defined as F50 (clonal expansion) divided by E x V (chaos), with BLOSUM62-based TCRdist calculated between CDR3 peptides within each V-J. Welch's t-statistics and random forest reduced 500 to 550 V-J features to 10 to 15, which were used in a naive Bayes classifier (R e1071). The public reads were reprocessed in TCRdb via fastp at Q25 and MiXCR, keeping in-frame beta chains. Rows with one shared CDR3 protein collapse into an entry with the most common genes and DNA. TCRdb assigned the V and J calls; the authors' analysis was not used. Across this sample there are 600,000 to 900,000 distinct CDR3 sequences, with around 17% seen only once. Together, the top ten hold around 7.7% of the sample.

This clonotype turned up a few times. Which antigen it targets is not known. The record has no base qualities; no much larger clone is one base away. Based on the germline V gene (reference sequence), the CDR1 and CDR2 sequences are GTSNPN and SVGIG. V drops 7 bases and J drops 4 bases, leaving 13 bases in between. The CDR3, from cysteine to phenylalanine, totals 13 residues. Left in the record is the CDR3 DNA by itself, 39 bases read in frame from the first base. The rearrangement joined TRBV30 to TRBJ2-2; the D gene assignment is perhaps TRBD1 or TRBD2, with each matching 7 bases. Sequenced: blood. The receptor was derived from a man younger than 35 with Graves' hyperthyroidism. Here is the DNA: TGTGCCTCCCAGGGGGGGGGCACCGGGGAGCTGTTTTTT. Its protein reads: CASQGGGTGELFF.